One sample yielded the 30 T cell receptor beta chains listed below, sequenced in a study of beta chain features in type 1 diabetes. The whole isolated RNA underwent reverse transcription, so sequencing captured expressed TCRB transcripts. Assay: immunoSEQ multiplex PCR; the TCRdb copy retains only in-frame clones and omits some. Among 200,000 to 250,000 clones listed, about 30% were seen once. The material sequenced was central memory CD4+ T cells from blood. The origin of the receptors is a man in his thirties or forties in good health.

The chain has TRBV5-6 and TRBJ2-7; 7 positions agree with TRBD1. The CDR3 runs 16 residues. Losses at the gene ends were 3 bases for V and 4 bases for J; bases not matched to a gene: 13. CDR1 is SGHDT and CDR2 is YYEEEE in the germline V gene. The CDR3 bases are TGTGCCAGCAGCTCCCGGGCACAGGGGCGCTCGTACGAGCAGTACTTC. Encoded protein: CASSSRAQGRSYEQYF.

The chain recombines TRBV6-6 with TRBJ2-7; D is uncertain. CDR1 and CDR2 (germline): MNHNY, SVGAGI (reference sequence). The CDR3 spans 13 residues. V dropped 6 bases and J dropped 1 base, with 10 bases sitting between them. The CDR3 region has the DNA TGTGCCAGCAGCCTACCCTCGTCCTACGAGCAGTACTTC. The encoded protein is CASSLPSSYEQYF.

The chain is built from TRBV30 and TRBJ2-5; D remains ambiguous. The germline V gene encodes CDR1 GTSNPN and CDR2 SVGIG (reference sequence). V was shortened by 1 base and J by 4 bases, with 7 bases between the two germline ends. There are 12 residues in the CDR3. The CDR3 region is CAWSEGLETQYF. The CDR3 DNA reads as TGTGCCTGGAGTGAAGGGCTAGAGACCCAGTACTTC.

This clone was observed once. V gene TRBV29-1 combines with J gene TRBJ1-2, with D possibly TRBD1 on 5 matching bases. This CDR3 is built from 14 residues. Looked up from germline, CDR1 is SQVTM and CDR2 is ANQGSEA. The V end lost 2 bases, the J end lost 4 bases, and 14 bases lay between the germline ends. CDR3 in DNA: TGCAGCGTTGAAATACCCCCAGGGTCCTATGGCTACACCTTC. As protein: CSVEIPPGSYGYTF.

V is TRBV14 and J is TRBJ2-3; 9 bases are shared with TRBD1. Per germline, CDR1 SGHDN and CDR2 FVKESK. The CDR3 has 15 residues. Germline trimming cut 4 bases from V and 7 bases from J; bases unmatched to any gene: 9. CDR3 in amino acids: CASSPLGTGTNTQYF. Here the CDR3 DNA reads TGTGCCAGCAGCCCACTCGGGACAGGGACGAATACGCAGTATTTT. The variable domain in full, completed from reference TRBV14 and TRBJ2-3, reads EAGVTQFPSHSVIEKGQTVTLRCDPISGHDNLYWYRRVMGKEIKFLLHFVKESKQDESGMPNNRFLAERTGGTYSTLKVQPAELEDSGVYFCASSPLGTGTNTQYFGPGTRLTVL.

The chain joins TRBV7-2 to TRBJ2-1, with no clear D. This CDR3 is 14 amino acids long. Germline V gene data show CDR1 as SGHTA and CDR2 as FQGNSA. V lost 5 bases and J lost 8, with 16 bases in between. For the CDR3, the DNA is TGTGCCAGCAGCCCTCGGCCCGGTGCTTATGAGCAGTTCTTC. It codes for CASSPRPGAYEQFF.

The chain couples TRBV4-1 to TRBJ2-5; no clear D. Trimming took off 2 bases at V and 0 bases at J, with 7 bases between the two ends. Germline V lookup: CDR1 MGHRA, CDR2 YSYEKL. CDR3 size: 14 residues. This chain's CDR3 is CASSQTENQETQYF. The CDR3 bases are TGCGCCAGCAGCCAAACCGAAAACCAAGAGACCCAGTACTTC.

This clone was recorded once. J is TRBJ1-1 and V is TRBV30, with D possibly being TRBD1 (6 bases). The CDR3 contains 15 residues. V was pared by 3 bases and J by 0 bases, with 14 bases between. Germline V gives CDR1 GTSNPN, CDR2 SVGIG (reference sequence). The CDR3 region is CAWSPRTVMNTEAFF. CDR3 DNA: TGTGCCTGGAGCCCTCGGACAGTCATGAACACTGAAGCTTTCTTT.

The rearrangement joins TRBV9 to TRBJ2-6; D is unclear. Between the trimmed V and J ends, which lost 3 bases and 1 base, there was a span of 14 bases. The CDR3 totals 17 residues. The germline V gene has CDR1 SGDLS and CDR2 YYNGEE. CDR3: CASSASPGRSGANVLTF. DNA of the CDR3: TGTGCCAGCAGCGCAAGCCCCGGCAGGTCTGGGGCCAACGTCCTGACTTTC.

The rearrangement uses TRBV5-1 and TRBJ1-1, with TRBD1 identical over 8 bases. The CDR3 extends over 13 amino acids. With V trimmed by 3 bases and J by 4 bases, 2 bases remained unmatched. Germline CDR1 SGHRS, CDR2 YFSETQ. The CDR3 DNA sequence: TGCGCCAGCAGCTCAACAGGGGGCACTGAAGCTTTCTTT. Translating it yields CASSSTGGTEAFF.

Ten or more counts support this clone. The chain combines TRBV28 with TRBJ2-7, with TRBD1 identical over 9 bases. The CDR3 runs to 14 residues. Germline V gene sequence: CDR1 MDHEN, CDR2 SYDVKM. The V gene end was trimmed by 6 bases and the J gene end by 4 bases; junction bases not matched to a gene: 7. The CDR3 protein is CASRTGTGIYEQYF. Written as DNA, the CDR3 is TGTGCCAGCAGAACCGGGACAGGGATATACGAGCAGTACTTC.

V is TRBV30 and J is TRBJ2-1; TRBD1 might be the D (6 bases). The CDR3 extends over 13 amino acids. Germline V gene sequence: CDR1 GTSNPN, CDR2 SVGIG (reference sequence). The V and J ends lost 7 bases and 8 bases respectively, with 18 bases between them. The CDR3 is CAFTTGRIDEQFF. CDR3 nucleotide sequence: TGTGCCTTCACTACAGGGCGGATCGATGAGCAGTTCTTC.

The V and J genes are TRBV5-1 and TRBJ2-2; possible D gene TRBD2, 6 bases. V dropped 5 bases and J dropped 1 base, with 9 bases sitting between them. The length of the CDR3 is 14 residues. Germline CDR1 and CDR2: SGHRS and YFSETQ. Written as DNA, the CDR3 is TGCGCCAGCAGGGACTACCAGAACACCGGGGAGCTGTTTTTT. Translation gives CASRDYQNTGELFF.

Comments on this clone: The likely explanation is a read error, given a far larger clone one base away. The chain combines TRBV30 with TRBJ1-2; D remains ambiguous. Trimming removed 6 bases at V and 4 bases at J, with 15 bases between. This CDR3 is built from 13 residues. CDR1 is GTSNPN, CDR2 SVGIG, per germline (reference sequence). The CDR3 sequence is CACRETATYGYTF. The CDR3 DNA is TGTGCCTGTAGGGAGACGGCGACCTATGGCTACACCTTC.

The rearrangement joins TRBV29-1 to TRBJ2-5, with 7 bases fitting TRBD1. V lost 4 bases, J lost 9 bases, and 5 bases stayed unmatched. The V gene's germline CDR1 is SQVTM and CDR2 ANQGSEA. This CDR3 is 11 amino acids long. The CDR3 sequence: CSVAPDRAQYF. CDR3 in DNA: TGCAGCGTTGCGCCTGACAGGGCCCAGTACTTC.

In this sample, this clone turned up many times. The J gene is TRBJ2-7, the V gene TRBV30, with TRBD2 matching 13 bases. Germline lookup yields CDR1 GTSNPN and CDR2 SVGIG (reference sequence). The CDR3 is 15 amino acids. The junction had 4 bases not matched to a gene; V was cut back by 3 bases and J by 2 bases. CDR3 DNA: TGTGCCTGGAGCCCGGGACTAGCGGGGACCTACGAGCAGTACTTC. Translation: CAWSPGLAGTYEQYF.

This clone was seen a few times. The CDR3 sequence is CAISPGPGQAKNNEQFF. CDR3 DNA: TGTGCCATCAGCCCTGGACCGGGACAGGCAAAGAACAATGAGCAGTTCTTC. The chain is built from TRBV10-3 and TRBJ2-1, with TRBD1 matching 8 bases. CDR1 is ENHRY, CDR2 SYGVKD, per germline. Trimming at V came to 6 bases and at J to 5 bases, leaving 15 bases not matched to a gene. The CDR3 loop spans 17 amino acids.

This clone was counted between two and nine times. The V call is TRBV5-4, the J call TRBJ2-7; 8 bases line up with TRBD2. Germline assignment: CDR1 SGHNT and CDR2 YYREEE (reference sequence). The CDR3 sequence is 14 residues long. V trimming: 4 bases; J trimming: 4 bases; junction bases outside the gene matches: 7. CDR3 sequence reads: CASSRPTSEYEQYF. The CDR3 coding sequence is TGTGCCAGCAGCCGACCGACTAGCGAGTACGAGCAGTACTTC.

This sequence joins TRBV5-1 and TRBJ2-3; no clear D. CDR3 size: 13 residues. The germline V gene encodes CDR1 SGHRS and CDR2 YFSETQ. The ends were cut back, 1 base at V and 2 bases at J, with 5 bases in the middle. The chain's CDR3 is CASSLQVTDTQYF. The CDR3 nucleotides are TGCGCCAGCAGCTTGCAGGTCACAGATACGCAGTATTTT.

About this clone itself: Other DNA sequences within the sample encode an identical CDR3. V gene TRBV5-1 combines with J gene TRBJ2-7, with D perhaps TRBD1 (5 bases). Trimming stripped 4 bases from V and 2 bases from J, with 10 bases between. There are 13 residues in the CDR3. The germline gives CDR1 SGHRS, CDR2 YFSETQ. The chain's CDR3 is CASSLDRTYEQYF. CDR3 in DNA: TGCGCCAGCAGCCTTGACAGAACCTACGAGCAGTACTTC.

This sequence joins TRBV9 and TRBJ1-1; 10 bases line up with TRBD1. The V gene end was trimmed by 0 bases and the J gene end by 5 bases; junction bases not matched to a gene: 13. From germline, CDR1 is SGDLS and CDR2 YYNGEE. The CDR3 consists of 18 residues. CDR3 sequence reads: CASSVALPGQGIWTEAFF. CDR3 sequence (DNA): TGTGCCAGCAGCGTAGCACTACCGGGACAGGGGATATGGACTGAAGCTTTCTTT.

The gene calls are TRBV4-1 and TRBJ2-5, with D perhaps TRBD1 or TRBD2 (5 bases each). Germline CDR1 and CDR2: MGHRA and YSYEKL. This CDR3 is 16 amino acids long. V was trimmed by 0 bases and J by 2 bases, leaving 13 bases between them. CDR3 nucleotides: TGCGCCAGCAGCCAAGACCCGGGACGCCTACAAGAGACCCAGTACTTC. It is translated as CASSQDPGRLQETQYF.

The sample holds a few counts of this clone. This chain connects TRBV4-1 to TRBJ1-1, with TRBD1 matching 8 bases. Germline V gene sequence: CDR1 MGHRA, CDR2 YSYEKL. The CDR3 covers 16 residues. With 3 bases clipped from V and 8 bases from J, the junction kept 14 bases outside the gene matches. The chain's CDR3 is CASSQTSTGVMVEAFF. The CDR3 region has the DNA TGCGCCAGCAGCCAGACCTCGACAGGGGTAATGGTAGAAGCTTTCTTT.

In this sample, this clone turned up a few times. This chain joins TRBV5-6 and TRBJ1-1, with 7 nucleotides matching TRBD1. This CDR3 has 16 amino acids. V was clipped by 3 bases and J by 0 bases; unmatched bases: 8. Germline CDR1 is SGHDT and CDR2 is YYEEEE. CDR3 nucleotides: TGTGCCAGCAGCTATGTTACGGGACAGATGAACACTGAAGCTTTCTTT. Translated, it gives CASSYVTGQMNTEAFF.

The chain employs TRBV7-2 and TRBJ2-2; TRBD2 is a possible D gene (6 bases). This CDR3 is 15 amino acids long. Germline V gene data show CDR1 as SGHTA and CDR2 as FQGNSA. V was cut by 1 base and J by 6 bases, with 12 bases left in between. The CDR3 DNA follows: TGTGCCAGCAGCTTAGAATCCCTAGCGCCCGGGGAGCTGTTTTTT. It specifies CASSLESLAPGELFF.

The chain couples TRBV27 to TRBJ1-5; no clear D. Germline V CDR1 and CDR2: MNHEY, SMNVEV (reference sequence). The CDR3 consists of 14 residues. V gave up 6 bases and J gave up 6 bases, with 15 bases separating them. DNA for the CDR3: TGTGCCAGCAGGCAGGACCCCCGGAGTCAGCCCCAGCATTTT. Translated: CASRQDPRSQPQHF.

This clone was picked up one time. The chain employs TRBV7-9 and TRBJ2-6; TRBD1 aligns across 8 bases. The CDR3 extends over 18 amino acids. Germline trimming cut 4 bases from V and 2 bases from J; bases unmatched to any gene: 10. Germline CDR1 is SEHNR and CDR2 is FQNEAQ (reference sequence). The CDR3 coding sequence is TGTGCCAGCAGCTGGGGGACAGGTTCTCGTCCTGGGGCCAACGTCCTGACTTTC. Its translation is CASSWGTGSRPGANVLTF.

The chain is built from TRBV5-6 and TRBJ1-2, with 9 bases aligning to TRBD1. The CDR3 extends over 15 amino acids. CDR1 is SGHDT, CDR2 YYEEEE, per germline. Trimming took 4 bases from V and 3 from J; bases not matched to a gene: 7. The CDR3 is CASSQGTGRYYGYTF. In DNA, the CDR3 is TGTGCCAGCAGCCAAGGGACAGGGAGATACTATGGCTACACCTTC.

The chain has TRBV30 and TRBJ2-5; a possible D gene is TRBD2 (5 bases). CDR3 length equals 15 residues. Germline V CDR1 and CDR2: GTSNPN, SVGIG (reference sequence). Trimming shortened V by 0 bases and J by 3 bases, and 14 bases separated the two germline ends. The CDR3 sequence: CAWSVGLDGKETQYF. Here the CDR3 DNA reads TGTGCCTGGAGTGTAGGGCTAGACGGGAAAGAGACCCAGTACTTC.

The V gene is TRBV7-9, the J gene TRBJ2-3; TRBD1 aligns across 9 bases. CDR1 SEHNR and CDR2 FQNEAQ come from the germline V gene (reference sequence). The CDR3 has 14 amino acids. J lost 4 bases, V lost 3 bases, and 2 bases had no gene match. CDR3 DNA: TGTGCCAGCAGCTTTACAGGGGGCGCAGATACGCAGTATTTT. Protein: CASSFTGGADTQYF.